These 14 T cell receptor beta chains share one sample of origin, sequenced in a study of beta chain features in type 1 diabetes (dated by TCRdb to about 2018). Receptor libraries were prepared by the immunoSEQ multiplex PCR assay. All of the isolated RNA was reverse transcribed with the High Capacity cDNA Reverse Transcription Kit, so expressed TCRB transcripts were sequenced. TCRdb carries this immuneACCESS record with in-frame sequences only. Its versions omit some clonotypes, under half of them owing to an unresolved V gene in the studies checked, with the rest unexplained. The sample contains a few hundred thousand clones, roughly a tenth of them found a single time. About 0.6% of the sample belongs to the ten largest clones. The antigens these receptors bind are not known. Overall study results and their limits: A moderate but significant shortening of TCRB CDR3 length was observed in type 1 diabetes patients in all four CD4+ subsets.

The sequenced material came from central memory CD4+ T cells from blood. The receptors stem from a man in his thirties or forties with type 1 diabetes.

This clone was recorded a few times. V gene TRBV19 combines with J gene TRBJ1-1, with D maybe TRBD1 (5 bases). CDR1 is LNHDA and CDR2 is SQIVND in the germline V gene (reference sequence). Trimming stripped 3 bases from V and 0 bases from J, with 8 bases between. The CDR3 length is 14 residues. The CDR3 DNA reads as TGTGCCAGTAGTATCCCGACAGTGAACACTGAAGCTTTCTTT. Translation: CASSIPTVNTEAFF.

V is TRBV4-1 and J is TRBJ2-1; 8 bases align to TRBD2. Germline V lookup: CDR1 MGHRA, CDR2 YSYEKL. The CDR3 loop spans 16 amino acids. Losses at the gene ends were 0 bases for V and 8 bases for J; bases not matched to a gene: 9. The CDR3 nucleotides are TGCGCCAGCAGCCAAGAAATCGGGACTAGTAACCATGAGCAGTTCTTC. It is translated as CASSQEIGTSNHEQFF.

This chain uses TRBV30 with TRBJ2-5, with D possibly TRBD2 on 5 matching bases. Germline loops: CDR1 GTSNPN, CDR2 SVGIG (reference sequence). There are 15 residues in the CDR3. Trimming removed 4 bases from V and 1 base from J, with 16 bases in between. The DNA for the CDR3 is TGTGCCTGGAAGGTTCTCCTAGCCCTCCAAGAGACCCAGTACTTC. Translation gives CAWKVLLALQETQYF.

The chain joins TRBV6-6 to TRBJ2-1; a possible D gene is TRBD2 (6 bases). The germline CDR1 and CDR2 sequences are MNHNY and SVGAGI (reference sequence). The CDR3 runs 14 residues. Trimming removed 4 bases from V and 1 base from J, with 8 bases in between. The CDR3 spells CASSSGRSYNEQFF. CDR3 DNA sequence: TGTGCCAGCAGTTCTGGGAGGTCCTACAATGAGCAGTTCTTC.

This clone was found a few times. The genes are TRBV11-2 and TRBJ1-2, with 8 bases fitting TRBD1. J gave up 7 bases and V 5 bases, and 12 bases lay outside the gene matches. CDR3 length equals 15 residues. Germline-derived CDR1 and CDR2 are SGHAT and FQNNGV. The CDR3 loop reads CASSASFGTGSGYTF. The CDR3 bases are TGTGCCAGCAGCGCATCCTTCGGGACAGGAAGTGGCTACACCTTC.

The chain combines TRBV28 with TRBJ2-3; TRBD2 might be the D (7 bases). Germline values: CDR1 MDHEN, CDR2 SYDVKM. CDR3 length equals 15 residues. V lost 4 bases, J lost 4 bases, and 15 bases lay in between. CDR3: CASSYGGLASDTQYF. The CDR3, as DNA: TGTGCCAGCAGTTACGGGGGGCTAGCGTCAGATACGCAGTATTTT.

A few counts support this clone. CDR3 sequence reads: CASMVFTEAFF. CDR3 nucleotides: TGTGCCAGCATGGTTTTCACTGAAGCTTTCTTT. The chain recombines TRBV25-1 with TRBJ1-1; D is uncertain. The V gene's germline CDR1 is MGHDK and CDR2 SYGVNS. Trimming stripped 7 bases from V and 4 bases from J, with 7 bases between. CDR3 size: 11 residues.

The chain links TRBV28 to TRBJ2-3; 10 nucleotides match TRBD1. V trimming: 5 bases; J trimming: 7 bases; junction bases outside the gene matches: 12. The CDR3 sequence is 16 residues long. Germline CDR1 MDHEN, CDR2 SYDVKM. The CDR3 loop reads CASSGSGTGDSNTQYF. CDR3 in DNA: TGTGCCAGCAGTGGATCCGGGACAGGGGACTCAAATACGCAGTATTTT.

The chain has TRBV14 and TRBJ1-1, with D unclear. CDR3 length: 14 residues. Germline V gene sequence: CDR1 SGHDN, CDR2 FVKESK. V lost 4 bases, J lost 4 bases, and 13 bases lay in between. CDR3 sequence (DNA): TGTGCCAGCAGCCCAACGGGGTCCGGCACTGAAGCTTTCTTT. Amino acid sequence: CASSPTGSGTEAFF.

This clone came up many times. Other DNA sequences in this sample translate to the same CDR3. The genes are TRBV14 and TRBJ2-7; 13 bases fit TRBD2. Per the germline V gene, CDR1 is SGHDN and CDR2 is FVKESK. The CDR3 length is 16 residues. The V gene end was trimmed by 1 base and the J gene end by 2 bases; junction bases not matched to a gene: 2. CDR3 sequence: CASSQVGTSGAYEQYF. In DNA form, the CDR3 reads TGTGCCAGCAGCCAAGTGGGGACTAGCGGGGCCTACGAGCAGTACTTC.

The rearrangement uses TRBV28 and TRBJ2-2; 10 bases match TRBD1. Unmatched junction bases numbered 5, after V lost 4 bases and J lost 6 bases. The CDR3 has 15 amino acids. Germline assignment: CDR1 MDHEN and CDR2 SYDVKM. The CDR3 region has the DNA TGTGCCAGCAGTTGGGAGACAGGGGGCTCCGGGGAGCTGTTTTTT. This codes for CASSWETGGSGELFF. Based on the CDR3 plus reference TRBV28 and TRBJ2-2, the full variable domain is DVKVTQSSRYLVKRTGEKVFLECVQDMDHENMFWYRQDPGLGLRLIYFSYDVKMKEKGDIPEGYSVSREKKERFSLILESASTNQTSMYLCASSWETGGSGELFFGEGSRLTVL.

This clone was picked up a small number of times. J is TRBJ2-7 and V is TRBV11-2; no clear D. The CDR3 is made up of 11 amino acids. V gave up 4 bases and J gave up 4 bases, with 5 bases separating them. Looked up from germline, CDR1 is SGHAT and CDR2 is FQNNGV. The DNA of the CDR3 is TGTGCCAGCAGCTCCGAATACGAGCAGTACTTC. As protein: CASSSEYEQYF.

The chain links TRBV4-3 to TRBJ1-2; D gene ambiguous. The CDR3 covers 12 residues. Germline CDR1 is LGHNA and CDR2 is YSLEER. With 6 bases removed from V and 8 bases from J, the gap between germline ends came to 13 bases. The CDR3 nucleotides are TGCGCCAGCAGAGGTGAGGGTCGGGGCTACACCTTC. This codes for CASRGEGRGYTF.

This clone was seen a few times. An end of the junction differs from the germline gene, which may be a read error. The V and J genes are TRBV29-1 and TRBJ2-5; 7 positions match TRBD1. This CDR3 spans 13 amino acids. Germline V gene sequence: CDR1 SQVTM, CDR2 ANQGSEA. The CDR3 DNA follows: TGCAGCGCTGAACAGGGGCGAGGGGAGACCCAGTACTTC. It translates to CSAEQGRGETQYF.